These 32 T cell receptor beta chains came from one sample sequenced in a study of human T cells and chemical hapten exposure. Each CDR3 protein is one row after TCRdb ran MiXCR on the RACE reads. This sample has over 85,000 distinct CDR3 sequences, with about 8.6% found just once. As for time point: healthy volunteer bleed at 2 weeks. Unfractionated whole blood was the source of the extracted total RNA. The source material was whole blood. The receptors stem from a female donor in good health. Some clones in this sample may be carry-over from other donors' samples.

This clonotype was observed many times. The gene calls are TRBV12-3 or TRBV12-4 and TRBJ1-2, with unresolved D. This CDR3 has 16 amino acids. V was cut by 5 bases and J by 5 bases, with 21 bases left in between. CDR3 loop: CASSPTRQAVRYGYTF. CDR3 bases: TGTGCCAGCAGTCCAACCAGACAAGCCGTTAGATATGGCTACACCTTC.

This clonotype was counted many times. The rearrangement joins TRBV6-5 to TRBJ2-1; either TRBD1 or TRBD2 may supply D (7 bases each). The CDR3 is 15 residues long. V was trimmed by 2 bases and J by 7 bases, leaving 15 bases between them. Germline values: CDR1 MNHEY, CDR2 SVGAGI. CDR3 in DNA: TGTGCCAGCAGTTACGGGAGGGGGCCGGGAAATGAGCAGTTCTTC. Protein product: CASSYGRGPGNEQFF.

J is TRBJ1-1 and V is TRBV5-1; the D is unclear. CDR1 is SGHRS, CDR2 YFSETQ, per germline. V lost 0 bases and J 11 bases, leaving 8 bases between the germline ends. The CDR3 loop spans 11 amino acids. CDR3 nucleotides: TGCGCCAGCAGCTTGGGCGATAGGGCTTTCTTT. Translating it yields CASSLGDRAFF.

This clonotype was seen a few times. V gene TRBV7-9 combines with J gene TRBJ2-5; D may be TRBD1 (5 bases). Germline CDR1 is SEHNR and CDR2 is FQNEAQ (reference sequence). The CDR3 covers 13 residues. Trimming removed 5 bases at V and 5 bases at J, with 12 bases between. The CDR3 sequence is CASSPQGLETQYF. Written as DNA, the CDR3 is TGTGCCAGCAGCCCCCAGGGTTTGGAGACCCAGTACTTC.

This clonotype was observed at least ten times. The rearrangement uses TRBV6-1 and TRBJ2-7; D not certain. Looked up from germline, CDR1 is MNHNS and CDR2 is SASEGT. The CDR3 contains 13 residues. V shed 4 bases and J shed 1 base, with 8 bases lying between them. The CDR3 DNA reads as TGTGCCAGCAGTGTAACAAATTCCTACGAGCAGTACTTC. Translated, it gives CASSVTNSYEQYF.

J is TRBJ2-3 and V is TRBV6-7; 8 bases agree with TRBD2. TRBV6-7 is noted as an ORF with a role that remains uncertain. The CDR3 has 16 amino acids. V lost 10 bases to trimming and J lost 0 bases; unmatched junction nucleotides: 12. The CDR3 DNA is TGTGCCACCGTTAGCTTTAGCGGGGCTAGCACAGATACGCAGTATTTT. Amino acids: CATVSFSGASTDTQYF.

The chain's CDR3 is CASSYGPPPETQYF. Here the CDR3 DNA reads TGTGCCAGCAGTTACGGCCCCCCCCCGGAGACCCAGTACTTC. The chain couples TRBV6-5 to TRBJ2-5; D is uncertain. This CDR3 region has 14 residues. Germline CDR1 is MNHEY and CDR2 is SVGAGI. V was cut by 2 bases and J by 5 bases, with 12 bases left in between.

This clonotype has a count of ten or more. The chain carries TRBV29-1 and TRBJ1-5; D not resolved. The V and J ends lost 7 bases and 11 bases respectively, with 15 bases between them. Germline values: CDR1 SQVTM, CDR2 ANQGSEA. The CDR3 has 11 amino acids. CDR3 sequence (DNA): TGCAGCGGGGTGGCTATGGGGTCCCAGCATTTT. Protein sequence: CSGVAMGSQHF.

The chain has TRBV5-4 and TRBJ2-1; 11 nucleotides line up with TRBD1. V shed 4 bases and J 7 bases; nucleotides not matched to a gene: 7. The CDR3 has 15 residues. Germline loops: CDR1 SGHNT, CDR2 YYREEE (reference sequence). In nucleotides, the CDR3 is TGTGCCAGCAGCACCGGGGACAGGGGGGGGAATGAGCAGTTCTTC. Its translation is CASSTGDRGGNEQFF.

The sample holds a few counts of this clonotype. This chain connects TRBV20-1 to TRBJ2-4; D perhaps matches TRBD1 (6 bases). The CDR3 consists of 15 residues. With 5 bases removed from V and 8 bases from J, the gap between germline ends came to 22 bases. CDR1 and CDR2 (germline): DFQATT, SNEGSKA (reference sequence). DNA of the CDR3: TGCAGTGCTCCACGAAGACAGGACCGGGACGACATTCAGTACTTC. Translating it yields CSAPRRQDRDDIQYF.

The V call is TRBV6-5, the J call TRBJ2-6; possible D gene TRBD1, 6 bases. Trimming took off 6 bases at V and 0 bases at J, with 9 bases between the two ends. CDR3 length equals 15 residues. Per the germline V gene, CDR1 is MNHEY and CDR2 is SVGAGI. The CDR3 coding sequence is TGTGCCAGCAGGTTGACAGGCTCTGGGGCCAACGTCCTGACTTTC. It is translated as CASRLTGSGANVLTF.

The chain combines TRBV6-2 or TRBV6-3 with TRBJ1-1; D is perhaps TRBD1 (6 bases). This CDR3 has 14 residues. Germline-derived CDR1 and CDR2 are MNHEY and SVGEGT. The V and J ends lost 9 bases and 2 bases respectively, with 16 bases between them. CDR3 in amino acids: CASRTGGENTEAFF. As DNA, the CDR3 is TGTGCCAGTAGAACTGGGGGCGAAAACACTGAAGCTTTCTTT.

In its sample, this clonotype ranks as medium-sized. V is TRBV20-1 and J is TRBJ1-5; 8 nucleotides agree with TRBD1. The CDR3 sequence is 14 residues long. J gave up 0 bases and V 5 bases, and 3 bases lay outside the gene matches. Germline V lookup: CDR1 DFQATT, CDR2 SNEGSKA (reference sequence). The CDR3 coding sequence is TGCAGTGCTTGGACAGGGAGTAGCAATCAGCCCCAGCATTTT. This sequence encodes CSAWTGSSNQPQHF.

Concerning this clonotype: A much larger clone lies a single base off, so this may be a read error. This chain links TRBV5-1 with TRBJ2-1; 11 positions agree with TRBD2. CDR3 length: 16 residues. The V gene's germline CDR1 is SGHRS and CDR2 YFSETQ. This CDR3 reads CTSSFIAGGSYNEQFF. The CDR3 DNA sequence: TGCACCAGCAGCTTCATAGCGGGAGGGTCCTACAATGAGCAGTTCTTC.

A remark on this clonotype: A much more abundant neighbour one base away suggests this may be a read error. The V call is TRBV2, the J call TRBJ1-1; tentative D call: TRBD1 (5 bases). Germline V gene data show CDR1 as SNHLY and CDR2 as FYNNEI. CDR3 length equals 12 residues. The V end was cut by 5 bases, the J end by 11 bases, with 15 bases between. CDR3 sequence (DNA): TGTGCCAGCAGTCCCGACGGGGGATCTGCTTTCTTT. Translating gives CASSPDGGSAFF.

This clonotype was seen repeatedly, ten times or more. The chain couples TRBV7-2 to TRBJ2-3; possibly TRBD2 for D (7 bases). CDR1 is SGHTA and CDR2 is FQGNSA in the germline V gene. Trimming pared 5 bases from V and 4 bases from J, leaving 16 bases between. This CDR3 has 15 amino acids. This chain's CDR3 is CASSLGAGVADTQYF. As DNA, the CDR3 is TGTGCCAGCAGCCTGGGGGCGGGAGTAGCAGATACGCAGTATTTT.

This clonotype was counted ten times or more. The chain is built from TRBV7-9 and TRBJ1-5, with no clear D. The CDR3 runs 14 residues. CDR1 SEHNR and CDR2 FQNEAQ come from the germline V gene (reference sequence). Deletions cut 4 bases from V and 0 bases from J, with 7 bases between. The CDR3, as DNA: TGTGCCAGCAGCTACAGTAATAGCAATCAGCCCCAGCATTTT. The encoded protein is CASSYSNSNQPQHF.

The chain recombines TRBV20-1 with TRBJ2-1; D perhaps matches TRBD1 (5 bases). Per germline, CDR1 DFQATT and CDR2 SNEGSKA (reference sequence). V lost 0 bases to trimming and J lost 11 bases, with 14 bases between them. The CDR3 length is 13 residues. DNA for the CDR3: TGCAGTGCTAGAGAAGAGACAAGGGGCCAGCAGTTCTTC. Translating it yields CSAREETRGQQFF.

This clonotype was recorded a few times. CDR3 nucleotide sequence: TGCAGCGCAGACCCGGAGGTCCCAGATACGCAGTATTTT. It codes for CSADPEVPDTQYF. J is TRBJ2-3 and V is TRBV29-1; perhaps TRBD2 as D (5 bases). From germline, CDR1 is SQVTM and CDR2 ANQGSEA. The V and J ends lost 7 bases and 4 bases respectively, with 15 bases between them. The CDR3 contains 13 residues.

Points on this clonotype: Germline and junction disagree at one end, which may indicate a read error. The V gene is TRBV28, the J gene TRBJ2-3; TRBD2 might be the D (7 bases). Per the germline V gene, CDR1 is MDHEN and CDR2 is SYDVKM. This CDR3 region has 17 residues. CDR3 in amino acids: CASRPSPGQTSRDTQYF. As DNA, the CDR3 is TGTGCCAGCAGACCATCCCCCGGACAGACTAGCAGAGATACGCAGTATTTT.

The chain employs TRBV6-5 and TRBJ2-3; D call uncertain. The V gene lost 5 bases and the J gene lost 2 bases, with 11 bases spanning the gap. The germline gives CDR1 MNHEY, CDR2 SVGAGI. The CDR3 consists of 14 residues. The CDR3 loop reads CASSVRRFTDTQYF. The CDR3 coding sequence is TGTGCCAGCAGTGTCAGGAGATTCACAGATACGCAGTATTTT.

The V and J genes are TRBV20-1 and TRBJ1-1, with D unresolved. CDR1 is DFQATT and CDR2 is SNEGSKA in the germline V gene (reference sequence). V lost 6 bases to trimming and J lost 3 bases, with 14 bases between them. The CDR3 loop spans 13 amino acids. The CDR3 sequence: CSAESDEYTEAFF. In nucleotides, the CDR3 is TGCAGTGCCGAAAGTGATGAGTACACTGAAGCTTTCTTT.

As for this clonotype: Likely a read error: the CDR3 ends without its conserved phenylalanine or tryptophan. This rearrangement joins TRBV6-1 to TRBJ1-1; 7 bases fit TRBD1. Germline CDR1 and CDR2: MNHNS and SASEGT. This CDR3 is built from 15 residues. J gave up 5 bases and V 2 bases, and 8 bases lay outside the gene matches. The chain's CDR3 is CASSELQGRRTEAFS. The CDR3 bases are TGTGCCAGCAGTGAACTACAGGGGCGGCGGACTGAAGCTTTCTCT.

This clonotype was observed a handful of times. The V and J genes are TRBV6-1 and TRBJ2-3; perhaps TRBD1 as D (6 bases). The V gene lost 1 base and the J gene lost 4 bases, with 12 bases spanning the gap. CDR3 length: 15 residues. Germline CDR1 and CDR2: MNHNS and SASEGT. Written as DNA, the CDR3 is TGTGCCAGCAGTGAAGGAGATACAGGGTCAGATACGCAGTATTTT. Protein: CASSEGDTGSDTQYF.

This clonotype was observed a few times. The CDR3 DNA follows: TGTGCCAGTAGTATTACCGCAGCGGGAGGGGTCACAGATACGCAGTATTTT. Protein sequence: CASSITAAGGVTDTQYF. This chain connects TRBV19 to TRBJ2-3; 10 nucleotides agree with TRBD2. Trimming took 3 bases from V and 2 from J; bases not matched to a gene: 8. This CDR3 has 17 residues. CDR1 and CDR2 from the germline V gene are LNHDA and SQIVND (reference sequence).

This clonotype has at least ten counts. The chain links TRBV14 to TRBJ2-7; the D call may be TRBD1 or TRBD2 (5 bases each). Germline CDR1 SGHDN, CDR2 FVKESK. The CDR3 is 14 residues long. Trimming stripped 5 bases from V and 9 bases from J, with 20 bases between. The CDR3 protein is CASSRRRDPIGQYF. The DNA for the CDR3 is TGTGCCAGCAGCAGACGCCGGGACCCTATAGGGCAGTACTTC. Full variable domain (remainder filled in from reference TRBV14 and TRBJ2-7): EAGVTQFPSHSVIEKGQTVTLRCDPISGHDNLYWYRRVMGKEIKFLLHFVKESKQDESGMPNNRFLAERTGGTYSTLKVQPAELEDSGVYFCASSRRRDPIGQYFGPGTRLTVT.

In this sample, this clonotype turned up a few times. The chain carries TRBV27 and TRBJ1-1; weak D call: TRBD1 (6 bases). Trimming pared 5 bases from V and 10 bases from J, leaving 23 bases between. Germline-derived CDR1 and CDR2 are MNHEY and SMNVEV (reference sequence). The CDR3 contains 15 residues. CDR3 bases: TGTGCCAGCAGTCCGGGTGGGAAGGGGGTTGTCGGAGCTTTCTTT. Protein sequence: CASSPGGKGVVGAFF.

This clonotype was counted ten times or more. This sequence joins TRBV29-1 and TRBJ2-3, with D possibly matching TRBD2 (6 bases). The V gene lost 5 bases and the J gene lost 3 bases, with 15 bases spanning the gap. CDR1 SQVTM and CDR2 ANQGSEA come from the germline V gene. The CDR3 has 14 amino acids. CDR3 loop: CSVLPGRGTDTQYF. The CDR3, as DNA: TGCAGCGTTCTGCCCGGGAGAGGAACAGATACGCAGTATTTT.

This clonotype has ten or more counts. The chain carries TRBV29-1 and TRBJ2-5, with 7 bases matching TRBD2. Germline CDR1 is SQVTM and CDR2 is ANQGSEA. V gave up 8 bases and J gave up 4 bases; unmatched junction bases: 10. This CDR3 has 13 amino acids. The CDR3, as DNA: TGCAGCTCCGGGGAGGGACCCCTAGAGACCCAGTACTTC. Its protein is CSSGEGPLETQYF.

The chain couples TRBV10-2 to TRBJ2-3; D call uncertain. The CDR3 covers 12 residues. V was trimmed by 7 bases and J by 2 bases, leaving 7 bases between them. Germline V gene lookup returns CDR1 WSHSY and CDR2 SAAADI. DNA for the CDR3: TGCGCCAGCATGAGTGCCACAGATACGCAGTATTTT. As protein: CASMSATDTQYF.

The chain uses TRBV7-9 and TRBJ1-1, with D perhaps matching TRBD1 (5 bases). The CDR3 sequence is 15 residues long. Germline lookup yields CDR1 SEHNR and CDR2 FQNEAQ (reference sequence). V was shortened by 5 bases and J by 7 bases, with 20 bases between the two germline ends. CDR3 region: CASSQGPIPAIEAFF. As DNA, the CDR3 is TGTGCCAGCAGCCAGGGACCTATTCCCGCTATTGAAGCTTTCTTT.

This clonotype was recorded a few times. V and J are TRBV28 and TRBJ2-7, with D perhaps TRBD1 or TRBD2 (6 bases each). Germline values: CDR1 MDHEN, CDR2 SYDVKM. The V gene lost 6 bases and the J gene lost 0 bases, with 15 bases spanning the gap. The CDR3 spans 15 residues. CDR3 nucleotide sequence: TGTGCCAGCAGCGTCGGAGGGGACATCTCCTACGAGCAGTACTTC. Protein product: CASSVGGDISYEQYF.